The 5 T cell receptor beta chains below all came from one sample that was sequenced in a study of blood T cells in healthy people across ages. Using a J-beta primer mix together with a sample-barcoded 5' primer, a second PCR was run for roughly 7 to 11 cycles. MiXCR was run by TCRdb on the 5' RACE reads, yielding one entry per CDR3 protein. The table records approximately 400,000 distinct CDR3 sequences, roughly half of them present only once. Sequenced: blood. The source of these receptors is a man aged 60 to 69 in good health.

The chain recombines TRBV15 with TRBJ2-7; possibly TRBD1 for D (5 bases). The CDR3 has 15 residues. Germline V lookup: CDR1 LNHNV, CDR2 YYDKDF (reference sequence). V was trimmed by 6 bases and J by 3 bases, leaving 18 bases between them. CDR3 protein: CATRIGTGPFYEQYF. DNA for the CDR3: TGTGCCACCAGAATAGGAACAGGACCATTCTACGAGCAGTACTTC.

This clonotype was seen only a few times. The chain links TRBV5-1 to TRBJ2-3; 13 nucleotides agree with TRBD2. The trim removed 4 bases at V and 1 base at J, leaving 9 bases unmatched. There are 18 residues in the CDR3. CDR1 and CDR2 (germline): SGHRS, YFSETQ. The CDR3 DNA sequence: TGCGCCAGCAGCCTGGACTTCGGGACTAGCGGGGGCACAGATACGCAGTATTTT. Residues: CASSLDFGTSGGTDTQYF.

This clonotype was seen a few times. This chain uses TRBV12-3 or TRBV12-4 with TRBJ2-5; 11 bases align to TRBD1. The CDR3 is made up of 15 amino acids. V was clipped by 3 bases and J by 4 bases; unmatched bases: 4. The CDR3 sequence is CASSFGTGGGETQYF. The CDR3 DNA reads TGTGCCAGCAGTTTCGGGACAGGGGGAGGAGAGACCCAGTACTTC.

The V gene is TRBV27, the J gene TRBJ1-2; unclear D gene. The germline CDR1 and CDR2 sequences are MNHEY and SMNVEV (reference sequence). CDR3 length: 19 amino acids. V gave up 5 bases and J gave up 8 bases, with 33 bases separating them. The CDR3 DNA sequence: TGTGCCAGCAGTCCCCTTTCCCTTTCTCAATCGGGCCTCACGAGAGGCTACACCTTC. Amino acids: CASSPLSLSQSGLTRGYTF.

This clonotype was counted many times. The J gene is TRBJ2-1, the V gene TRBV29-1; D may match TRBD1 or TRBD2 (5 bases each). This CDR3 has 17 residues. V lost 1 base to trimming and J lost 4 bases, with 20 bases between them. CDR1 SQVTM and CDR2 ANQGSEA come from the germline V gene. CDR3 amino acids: CSVEGGASQGVYNEQFF. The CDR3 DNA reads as TGCAGCGTTGAAGGAGGGGCATCCCAAGGGGTTTACAATGAGCAGTTCTTC.